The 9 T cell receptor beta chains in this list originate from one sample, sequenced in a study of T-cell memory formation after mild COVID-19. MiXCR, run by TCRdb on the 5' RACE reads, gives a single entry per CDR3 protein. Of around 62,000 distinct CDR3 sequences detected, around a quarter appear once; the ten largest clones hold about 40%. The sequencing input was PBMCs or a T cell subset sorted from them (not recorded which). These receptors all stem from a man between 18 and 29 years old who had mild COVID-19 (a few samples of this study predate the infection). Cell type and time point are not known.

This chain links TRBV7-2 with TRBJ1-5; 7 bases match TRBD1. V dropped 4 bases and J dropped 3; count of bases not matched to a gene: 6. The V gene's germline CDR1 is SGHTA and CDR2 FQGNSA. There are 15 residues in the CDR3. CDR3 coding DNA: TGTGCCAGCAGCTACGGGACAGCCGCCAATCAGCCCCAGCATTTT. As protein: CASSYGTAANQPQHF.

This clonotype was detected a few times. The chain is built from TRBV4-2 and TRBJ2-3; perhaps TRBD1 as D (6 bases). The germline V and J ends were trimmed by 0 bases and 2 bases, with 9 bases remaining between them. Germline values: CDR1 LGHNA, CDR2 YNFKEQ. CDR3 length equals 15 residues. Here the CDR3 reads CASSQEGGPTDTQYF. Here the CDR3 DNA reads TGTGCCAGCAGCCAAGAAGGGGGACCCACAGATACGCAGTATTTT.

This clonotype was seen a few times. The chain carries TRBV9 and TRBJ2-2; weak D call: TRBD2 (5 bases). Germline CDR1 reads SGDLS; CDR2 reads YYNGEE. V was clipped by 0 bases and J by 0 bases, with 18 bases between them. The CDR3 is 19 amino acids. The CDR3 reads CASSVVGAAAGANTGELFF. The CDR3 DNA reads TGTGCCAGCAGCGTAGTAGGAGCCGCTGCGGGTGCGAACACCGGGGAGCTGTTTTTT.

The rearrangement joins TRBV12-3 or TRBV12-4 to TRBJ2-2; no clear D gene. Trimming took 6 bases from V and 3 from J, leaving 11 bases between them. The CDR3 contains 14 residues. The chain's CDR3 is CASSPEHYTGELFF. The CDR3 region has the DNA TGTGCCAGCAGCCCAGAACATTACACCGGGGAGCTGTTTTTT.

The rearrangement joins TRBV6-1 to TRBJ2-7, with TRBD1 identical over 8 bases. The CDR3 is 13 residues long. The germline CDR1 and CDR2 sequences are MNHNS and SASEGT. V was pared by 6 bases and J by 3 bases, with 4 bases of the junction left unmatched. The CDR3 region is CASSRQGRYEQYF. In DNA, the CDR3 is TGTGCCAGCAGCCGACAGGGGCGCTACGAGCAGTACTTC.

CDR3 amino acids: CATSDLEGGYNEQFF. For the CDR3, the DNA is TGTGCCACCAGTGATTTGGAAGGGGGATACAATGAGCAGTTCTTC. The chain recombines TRBV24-1 with TRBJ2-1; TRBD1 might be the D (6 bases). CDR1 KGHDR and CDR2 SFDVKD come from the germline V gene. V was cut by 0 bases and J by 4 bases, with 9 bases left in between. The CDR3 spans 15 residues.

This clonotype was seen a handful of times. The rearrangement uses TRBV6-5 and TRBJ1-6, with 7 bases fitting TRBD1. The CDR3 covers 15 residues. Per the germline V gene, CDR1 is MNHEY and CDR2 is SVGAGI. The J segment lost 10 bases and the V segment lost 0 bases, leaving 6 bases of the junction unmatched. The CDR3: CASSYSQGGWSPLHF. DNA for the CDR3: TGTGCCAGCAGTTACTCCCAGGGGGGTTGGTCACCCCTCCACTTT.

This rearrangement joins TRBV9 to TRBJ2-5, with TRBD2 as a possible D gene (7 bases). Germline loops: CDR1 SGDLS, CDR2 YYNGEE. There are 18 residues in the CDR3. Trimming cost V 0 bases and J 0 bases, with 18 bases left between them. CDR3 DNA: TGTGCCAGCAGCGTAGGAGATCGGGGGGCTACGTACCAAGAGACCCAGTACTTC. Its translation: CASSVGDRGATYQETQYF.

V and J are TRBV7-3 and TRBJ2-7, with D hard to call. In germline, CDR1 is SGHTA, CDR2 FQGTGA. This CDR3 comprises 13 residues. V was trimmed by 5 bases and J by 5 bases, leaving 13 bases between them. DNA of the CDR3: TGTGCCAGCAGCCCTGAGACAAGCCACGAGCAGTACTTC. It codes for CASSPETSHEQYF. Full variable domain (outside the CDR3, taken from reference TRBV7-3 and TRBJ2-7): GAGVSQTPSNKVTEKGKYVELRCDPISGHTALYWYRQSLGQGPEFLIYFQGTGAADDSGLPNDRFFAVRPEGSVSTLKIQRTERGDSAVYLCASSPETSHEQYFGPGTRLTVT.